This T cell receptor beta chain was observed in a study of blood T cell repertoires in COVID-19. Under the authors' procedure: From reference gene primer amplification, estimates of nucleated cell counts were derived. TCRdb keeps only in-frame clones here, not all; method: immunoSEQ multiplex PCR. The DNA gave D and trimming, while V, J and clone size come from that table. The sample records around 260,000 clones, about 89% being singletons. The receptor's source is a woman aged 40 to 55 who had recovered from COVID-19. The specimen was peripheral blood.

For the CDR3, the DNA is TGTGCCAGCAGCGAAAACCCCACAGGGTCCTACGAGCAGTACTTC. Its protein is CASSENPTGSYEQYF. This sequence joins TRBV27 and TRBJ2-7; possible D gene TRBD1, 6 bases. Trimming removed 6 bases at V and 1 base at J, with 16 bases between. The germline CDR1 and CDR2 sequences are MNHEY and SMNVEV (reference sequence). The CDR3 loop spans 15 amino acids.